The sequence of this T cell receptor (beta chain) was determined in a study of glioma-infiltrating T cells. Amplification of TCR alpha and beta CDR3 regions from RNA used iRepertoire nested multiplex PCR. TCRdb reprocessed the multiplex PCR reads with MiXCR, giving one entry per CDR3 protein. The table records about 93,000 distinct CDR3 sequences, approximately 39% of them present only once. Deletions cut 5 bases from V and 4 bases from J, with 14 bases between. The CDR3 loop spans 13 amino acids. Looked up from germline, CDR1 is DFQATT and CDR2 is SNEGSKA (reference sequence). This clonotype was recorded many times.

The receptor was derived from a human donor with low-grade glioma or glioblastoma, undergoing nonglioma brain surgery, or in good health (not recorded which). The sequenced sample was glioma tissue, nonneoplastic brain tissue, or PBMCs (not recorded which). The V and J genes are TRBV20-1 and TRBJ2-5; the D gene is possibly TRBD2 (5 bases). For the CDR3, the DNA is TGCAGTGCTCCCGGAGGTAGTCGAGAGACCCAGTACTTC. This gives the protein CSAPGGSRETQYF.